This note documents a single T cell receptor beta chain sequence. No antigen is known for it. The sample originates from a study of T cells expressing NK-cell markers (TCRdb year 2020). Describing the broader study: In sorted CD3+CD56+NKG2C+, CD3+CD56+NKG2C- and CD3+CD56-NKG2C+ T-cell subsets from 7 or 8 donors, TCR beta-chain repertoires were profiled. The eight sequenced donors were randomly selected healthy volunteers, three men and five women. Libraries were sequenced as 2 x 150 bp reads on Illumina HiSeq 2000/2500, MiSeq or NextSeq. Of the eight sequenced donors, seven were found to be HCMV-seropositive and one was found to be HCMV-seronegative. Results and caveats for the whole study, not just this receptor: In several donors, the dominant CD3+CD56+NKG2C+ clonotypes were found to rank among the top 10 CD8+ clonotypes and to make up roughly 1.0-7.0% of CD8+ T cells. Whether the expanded NKG2C-expressing T cell clones were specific for HCMV antigens was left unclear. Those dominant clonotypes were again the most abundant among CD3+CD56-NKG2C+ cells in four donors, at about 28.3-65%.

HCMV serostatus was determined by detecting HCMV-specific IgG in serum with a commercial ELISA kit. Ficoll density gradient centrifugation was used to isolate peripheral blood mononuclear cells from blood. Spanning cysteine to phenylalanine, the CDR3 consists of 16 amino acids. The record lacks a DNA sequence. The instrument was an Illumina HiSeq 2000. The TCR beta cDNA libraries were made using 5'RACE template switching, a step that added both a universal primer site and unique molecular identifiers. cDNA synthesis was primed from the TCR beta constant segment and was followed by two successive PCR amplification steps. Turning to the authors' computational methods: MIGEC handled demultiplexing of the reads and grouping by UMI, while MiTCR was used to assemble and quantify clonotypes. Only TCR cDNA sequences supported by at least two reads were kept to exclude erroneous sequences. The tcR package was used for downstream repertoire analysis, and clonotypes were matched between fractions using CDR3 nucleotide sequence together with V segment. VDJmatch was used to annotate antigen specificity against VDJdb, with one amino acid substitution in CDR3 allowed. After reprocessing by TCRdb, each CDR3 protein sequence is one entry, and no DNA is given. The V and J calls follow TCRdb's processing rather than the paper's. Per the sample table, the count is almost 450,000 distinct CDR3 sequences. Under 7.5% of the sample is held by the ten biggest clonotypes.

Sequencing was done on a sample of blood T cells: a sorted CD56 or NKG2C T cell subset, CD4+ or CD8+ T cells, or bulk PBMC T cells (not recorded which). This clonotype was obtained from a woman aged 18 to 75 in good health. Here the chain combines TRBV12-3 or TRBV12-4 and TRBJ2-4; TCRdb selects TRBD1, and the lack of DNA leaves this call unchecked. The encoded CDR3 is CASGLAGGQAKNIQYF.